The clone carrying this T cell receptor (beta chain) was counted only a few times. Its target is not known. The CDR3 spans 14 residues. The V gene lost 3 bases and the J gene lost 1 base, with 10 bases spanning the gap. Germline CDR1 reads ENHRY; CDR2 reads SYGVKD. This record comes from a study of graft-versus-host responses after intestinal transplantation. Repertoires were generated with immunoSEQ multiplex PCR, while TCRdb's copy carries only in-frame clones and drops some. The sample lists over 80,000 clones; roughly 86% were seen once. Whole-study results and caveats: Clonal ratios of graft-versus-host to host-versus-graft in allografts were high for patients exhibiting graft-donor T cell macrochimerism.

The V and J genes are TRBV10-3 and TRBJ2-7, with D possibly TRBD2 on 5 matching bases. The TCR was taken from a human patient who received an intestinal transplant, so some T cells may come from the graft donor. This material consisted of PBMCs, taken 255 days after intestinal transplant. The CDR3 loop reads CAISDRAESYEQYF. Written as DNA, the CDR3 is TGTGCCATCAGTGACCGAGCGGAGTCCTACGAGCAGTACTTC.